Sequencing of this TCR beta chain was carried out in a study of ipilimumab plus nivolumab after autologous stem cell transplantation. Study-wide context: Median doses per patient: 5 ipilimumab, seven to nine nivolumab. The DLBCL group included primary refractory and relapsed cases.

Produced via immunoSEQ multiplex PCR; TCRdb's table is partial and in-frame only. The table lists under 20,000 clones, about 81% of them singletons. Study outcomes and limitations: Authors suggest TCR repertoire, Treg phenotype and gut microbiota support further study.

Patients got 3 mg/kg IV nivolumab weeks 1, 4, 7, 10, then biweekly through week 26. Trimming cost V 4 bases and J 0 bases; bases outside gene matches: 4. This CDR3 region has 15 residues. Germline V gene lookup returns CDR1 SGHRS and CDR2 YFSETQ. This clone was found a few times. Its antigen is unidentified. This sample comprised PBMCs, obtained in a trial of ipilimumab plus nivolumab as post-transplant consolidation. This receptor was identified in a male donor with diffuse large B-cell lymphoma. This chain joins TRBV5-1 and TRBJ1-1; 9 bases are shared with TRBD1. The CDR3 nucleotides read TGCGCCAGCAGCGGGGGACAGGGTTTGAACACTGAAGCTTTCTTT. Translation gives CASSGGQGLNTEAFF.